This T cell receptor (beta chain) derives from a study of blood T cell repertoires in COVID-19. About the research overall: T cells, B-cell-depleted T cells, or PBMCs provided the cDNA or gDNA that served as material.

Per the original methods: Reference gene primers were amplified, and this amplification served to estimate nucleated cell counts. TCRdb's table, derived via immunoSEQ multiplex PCR, lists solely in-frame clones and lacks some. That table gives V, J and clone size, and the DNA gave D and trimming. The sample lists some 31,000 clones, 85% occurring once. Sequencing was carried out using peripheral blood. This TCR came from a human donor with acute or convalescent COVID-19. The donor label of this sample is uncertain.

CDR3 loop: CASSQELGPYEQYF. Written as DNA, the CDR3 is TGTGCCAGCAGCCAAGAACTGGGCCCCTACGAGCAGTACTTC. This chain connects TRBV4-2 to TRBJ2-7; D gene ambiguous. Germline V gene data show CDR1 as LGHNA and CDR2 as YNFKEQ. V lost 0 bases and J 2 bases, leaving 8 bases between the germline ends. The CDR3 length is 14 residues.